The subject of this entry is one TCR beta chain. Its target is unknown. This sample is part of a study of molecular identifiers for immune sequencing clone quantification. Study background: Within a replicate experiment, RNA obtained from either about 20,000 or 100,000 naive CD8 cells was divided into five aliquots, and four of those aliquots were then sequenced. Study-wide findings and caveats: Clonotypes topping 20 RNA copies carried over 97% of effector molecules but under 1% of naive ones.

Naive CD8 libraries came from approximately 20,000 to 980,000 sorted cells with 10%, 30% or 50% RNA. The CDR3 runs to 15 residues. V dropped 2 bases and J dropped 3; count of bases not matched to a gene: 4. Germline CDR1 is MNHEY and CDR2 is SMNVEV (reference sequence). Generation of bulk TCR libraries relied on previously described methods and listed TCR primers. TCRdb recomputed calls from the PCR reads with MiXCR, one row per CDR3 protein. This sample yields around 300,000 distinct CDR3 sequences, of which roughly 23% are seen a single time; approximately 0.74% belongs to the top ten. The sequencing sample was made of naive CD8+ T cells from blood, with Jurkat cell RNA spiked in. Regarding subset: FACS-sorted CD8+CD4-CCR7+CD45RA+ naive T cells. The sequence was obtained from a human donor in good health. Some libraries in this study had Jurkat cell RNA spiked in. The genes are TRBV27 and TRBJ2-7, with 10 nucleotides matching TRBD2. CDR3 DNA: TGTGCCAGCAGTTTAGAACTAGCGGGACACTACGAGCAGTACTTC. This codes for CASSLELAGHYEQYF.